These T cell receptor beta chains were read from a single sample in a study of blood T cell repertoires in COVID-19. Sequenced by immunoSEQ multiplex PCR; TCRdb stores in-frame clones only, minus some. This table has 54,000 or so clones, roughly 86% appearing once. The sample comprised peripheral blood. The source of these receptors is a woman of 80 years or more with acute or convalescent COVID-19. Both conserved end residues are part of each CDR3. The D gene is left open where the match is weak. Some rows mark clone size as missing; the rest say once, few, many or name a class of expanded clone.

TRBV19,-,TRBJ1-3,-,TGTGCCAGTAGTATCAGTCAAGGAAACACCATATATTTT,CASSISQGNTIYF
TRBV12-3/TRBV12-4,-,TRBJ2-2,-,TGTGCCAGCCTCAGAAGCACCGGGGAGCTGTTTTTT,CASLRSTGELFF
TRBV19,TRBD2,TRBJ2-2,-,TGTGCCAGTCGGACTAGCGGGTTGAACACCGGGGAGCTGTTTTTT,CASRTSGLNTGELFF
TRBV12-5,TRBD1,TRBJ2-7,-,TGTGCTAGTGGTTTGGTAGGGGGACAGAGCTCCTACGAGCAGTACTTC,CASGLVGGQSSYEQYF
TRBV5-4,TRBD1,TRBJ1-1,-,TGTGCCAGCAGCTTGGCTCAGACAGGGAGGTATACTGAAGCTTTCTTT,CASSLAQTGRYTEAFF
TRBV29-1,-,TRBJ1-1,-,TGCAGCGTTCAGGGCACTGAAGCTTTCTTT,CSVQGTEAFF
TRBV14,TRBD1,TRBJ2-1,-,TGTGCCAGCAGCCAAGGACAGGGGGTTAATGAGCAGTTCTTC,CASSQGQGVNEQFF
TRBV27,TRBD1,TRBJ1-5,-,TGTGCCAGCAGTTTTTCGACAGGGGGTAATCAGCCCCAGCATTTT,CASSFSTGGNQPQHF
TRBV13,-,TRBJ2-2,few,TGTGCCAGCAGCTTCGGTAGGCAGGGGAACACCGGGGAGCTGTTTTTT,CASSFGRQGNTGELFF
TRBV6-2/TRBV6-3,-,TRBJ1-1,-,TGTGCCAGCAGTTATTGGGGTCGGGGTGAAGCTTTCTTT,CASSYWGRGEAFF
TRBV2,-,TRBJ1-6,-,TGTGCCAGCGTCAGGGACTATAATTCACCCCTCCACTTT,CASVRDYNSPLHF
TRBV5-1,-,TRBJ1-4,-,TGCGCCAGCAGCTTGGCTGGGCAGGGGAATGAAAAACTGTTTTTT,CASSLAGQGNEKLFF
TRBV6-5,-,TRBJ2-5,-,TGTGCCAGCAGTCCCCCCGGGAGTAGAGAGACCCAGTACTTC,CASSPPGSRETQYF
TRBV21-1,-,TRBJ2-1,-,-,CASSWAGGSYNEQFF
TRBV28,TRBD2,TRBJ2-3,-,TGTGCCAGCAGTACCCGGACTAGCGGTAGCACAGATACGCAGTATTTT,CASSTRTSGSTDTQYF
TRBV4-2,TRBD1,TRBJ1-5,-,TGTGCCAGCAGCCAAGACAGGGGGAATCAGCCCCAGCATTTT,CASSQDRGNQPQHF
TRBV6-5,-,TRBJ2-3,once,TGTGCCAGCAGTTACTCGGGGGGAGTTATTGATACGCAGTATTTT,CASSYSGGVIDTQYF
TRBV3-1/TRBV3-2,-,TRBJ1-2,-,TGTGCCAGCAGCCCGATGGGGGCCTCGGGGTCCTATGGCTACACCTTC,CASSPMGASGSYGYTF
TRBV4-1,TRBD2,TRBJ2-7,-,TGCGCCAGCAGCCCCCCTGGCGGGGGGGCCCCGGAGCAGTACTTC,CASSPPGGGAPEQYF
TRBV5-4,-,TRBJ1-1,-,TGTGCCAGCAGCCGGGGGGGCGCGAACACTGAAGCTTTCTTT,CASSRGGANTEAFF
TRBV4-1,TRBD1,TRBJ2-1,-,TGCGCCAGCAGCCATTTACAGGGGCGCAATGAGCAGTTCTTC,CASSHLQGRNEQFF
TRBV6-1,TRBD2,TRBJ2-3,-,TGTGCCAGCAGTGAAGCGCTCCTAGCGGGGTCTAGCACAGATACGCAGTATTTT,CASSEALLAGSSTDTQYF
TRBV19,TRBD1,TRBJ2-5,-,TGTGCCAGTAGTTCACAGGGGGCGATAGGAGAGACCCAGTACTTC,CASSSQGAIGETQYF
TRBV7-2,-,TRBJ2-1,-,TGTGCCAGCAGCTTAGGAGCGGTCGATGAGCAGTTCTTC,CASSLGAVDEQFF
TRBV2,-,TRBJ2-1,-,TGTGCCAGCAGTCCCCAGGCCAACTACAATGAGCAGTTCTTC,CASSPQANYNEQFF
TRBV9,-,TRBJ2-5,-,TGTGCCAGCAGCGTAGGCGGGAACCAAGAGACCCAGTACTTC,CASSVGGNQETQYF
TRBV19,-,TRBJ1-5,-,TGTGCCAGTGGGTTCCCCGAAGGACAGATCAATCAGCCCCAGCATTTT,CASGFPEGQINQPQHF
TRBV3-1/TRBV3-2,-,TRBJ2-5,-,TGTGCCAGCAGCCAATGGACGGTTGGGGCGGAGACCCAGTACTTC,CASSQWTVGAETQYF
TRBV5-1,TRBD1,TRBJ1-5,once,TGCGCCAGCAGCCCGGGACAGGGAGGAAATCAGCCCCAGCATTTT,CASSPGQGGNQPQHF
TRBV4-2,TRBD2,TRBJ2-5,-,TGTGCCAGCAGCCAGGCTGGAGCGGGGGAGACCCAGTACTTC,CASSQAGAGETQYF
TRBV29-1,TRBD2,TRBJ2-3,-,TGCAGCACCACAATGACTAGCGGTATTACAGATACGCAGTATTTT,CSTTMTSGITDTQYF
TRBV19,TRBD1,TRBJ1-1,-,TGTGCCAGTAGTACGGGACAGGGTATGAACACTGAAGCTTTCTTT,CASSTGQGMNTEAFF
TRBV3-1/TRBV3-2,TRBD1,TRBJ2-2,-,TGTGCCAGCACCGCAGCAGGGACAGGGGGGACCGGGGAGCTGTTTTTT,CASTAAGTGGTGELFF
TRBV21-1,-,TRBJ1-2,few,TGTGCCAGCAGCAAAGACCAACAGCACTATGGCTACACCTTC,CASSKDQQHYGYTF
TRBV3-1/TRBV3-2,-,TRBJ1-1,-,TGTGCCAGCAGTTCCTTCACAGGGCTGGGAGAAAAAGCTTTCTTT,CASSSFTGLGEKAFF
TRBV19,TRBD2,TRBJ2-3,-,TGTGCCAGTAGGCCAACTAGCGGGACCACAGATACGCAGTATTTT,CASRPTSGTTDTQYF
TRBV5-1,-,TRBJ2-6,once,TGCGCCAGCAGCTTGTTGGTCCGAGCTGGGGCCAACGTCCTGACTTTC,CASSLLVRAGANVLTF
TRBV6-1,-,TRBJ2-3,-,TGTGCCAGCAGTGAAGGGCGGGAAGATACGCAGTATTTT,CASSEGREDTQYF
TRBV5-1,TRBD1,TRBJ2-1,-,TGCGCCAGCAGCTTGGGGGACAGTGGGAATGAGCAGTTCTTC,CASSLGDSGNEQFF
TRBV28,TRBD2,TRBJ2-3,-,TGTGCCAGCAGTTTCCGAATCAATAGCGGGGACACAGATACGCAGTATTTT,CASSFRINSGDTDTQYF
TRBV27,-,TRBJ2-3,many,TGTGCCAGCAGTTTATTCCAGGGAACGACAGATACGCAGTATTTT,CASSLFQGTTDTQYF
TRBV18,TRBD1,TRBJ2-1,once,TGTGCCAGCTCACCACCTGACAGGGTCGATGAGCAGTTCTTC,CASSPPDRVDEQFF
TRBV27,TRBD1,TRBJ2-3,-,TGTGCCAGCAGTGGGACAGGGGTGGTTACAGATACGCAGTATTTT,CASSGTGVVTDTQYF
TRBV9,TRBD1,TRBJ2-2,-,TGTGCCAGCAGCTCCCGGACAGGGTACACCGGGGAGCTGTTTTTT,CASSSRTGYTGELFF
TRBV6-5,-,TRBJ1-1,-,TGTGCCAGCAGTTATGACAACCAGAACACTGAAGCTTTCTTT,CASSYDNQNTEAFF
TRBV11-2,-,TRBJ2-3,-,TGTGCCAGCAGCTCCCATGGGGCCACAGATACGCAGTATTTT,CASSSHGATDTQYF
TRBV9,-,TRBJ2-5,once,TGTGCCAGCAGCGTAGAGGAGGGGTATCAAGAGACCCAGTACTTC,CASSVEEGYQETQYF
TRBV30,TRBD2,TRBJ2-2,-,TGTGCATCAAACCCCGCGGGGGGGCCGAGTGACACCGGGGAGCTGTTTTTT,CASNPAGGPSDTGELFF
TRBV3-1/TRBV3-2,TRBD2,TRBJ2-1,-,TGTGCCAGCACAACTAGCGGGAGCGTCTTCTTC,CASTTSGSVFF
TRBV11-2,-,TRBJ2-2,-,TGTGCCAGCAGCTTAGAGGCGGGACTCCCGGCCGGGGAGCTGTTTTTT,CASSLEAGLPAGELFF
TRBV11-2,-,TRBJ2-2,-,TGTGCCAGCAGCTTAGAACACCTGAACACCGGGGAGCTGTTTTTT,CASSLEHLNTGELFF
TRBV7-9,-,TRBJ2-5,-,TGTGCCAGCAGCTTAGTCCGAGCCGGAGAGACCCAGTACTTC,CASSLVRAGETQYF
TRBV27,-,TRBJ1-2,-,TGTGCCAGCAGTTTGACAGGAGGTCCCCTGGGATACACCTTC,CASSLTGGPLGYTF
TRBV29-1,-,TRBJ1-5,-,TGCAGCGTTGAAGAAGACAGGAATCAGCCCCAGCATTTT,CSVEEDRNQPQHF
TRBV11-3,-,TRBJ2-3,-,TGTGCCAGCAGCCCCTTTAGGGGGTCTAGCACAGATACGCAGTATTTT,CASSPFRGSSTDTQYF
TRBV19,TRBD2,TRBJ2-1,-,TGTGCCAGTAGTACCCCCCGCGGGACTAGCGGGAACAATGAGCAGTTCTTC,CASSTPRGTSGNNEQFF
TRBV15,TRBD2,TRBJ2-3,-,TGTGCCACCAGCAGAGAGGCGGGGGGGCGGACAGATACGCAGTATTTT,CATSREAGGRTDTQYF
TRBV21-1,-,TRBJ2-5,-,TGTGCCAGCAGCAAAGCGCGGTTGTCAGGGGAAGAGACCCAGTACTTC,CASSKARLSGEETQYF
TRBV25-1,-,TRBJ2-3,-,TGTGCCAGCAGTGACCCGGGGATAGGAATGACAGATACGCAGTATTTT,CASSDPGIGMTDTQYF
TRBV10-1,TRBD1,TRBJ2-3,-,TGCGCCAGCAGTATGACAGGGGACACAGATACGCAGTATTTT,CASSMTGDTDTQYF